This T cell receptor beta chain was captured in a study of T cells after posttransplantation cyclophosphamide. General study findings and limits: Later blood repertoires were often dominated by clones from the donor CD8+ memory compartment. Blood and skin or GI T cell repertoires showed limited TRB overlap.

Some clones are missing from TCRdb's copy, which holds only in-frame ones; the method was immunoSEQ multiplex PCR. The sample has some 11,000 clones, approximately 80% seen once. Treatment was busulfan-fludarabine conditioning, a marrow graft, and cyclophosphamide on days +3 and +4. The germline CDR1 and CDR2 sequences are MGHRA and YSYEKL. V lost 1 base and J lost 4, with 13 bases in between. The CDR3 contains 15 residues. Concerning this clone: Its antigen remains unidentified.

The receptor was isolated from a female patient in her 50s who received an allogeneic stem cell transplant from a related donor, was CMV-positive, and had no GVHD. Some of the T cells might come from the graft donor. The sample here was PBMCs, taken about 1,800 days after allogeneic stem cell transplant with posttransplant cyclophosphamide. The gene calls are TRBV4-1 and TRBJ1-2; unclear D gene. This chain's CDR3 is CASSQVGRTLYGYTF. CDR3 DNA sequence: TGCGCCAGCAGCCAAGTGGGCAGAACACTCTATGGCTACACCTTC.